The clone carrying this TCR beta chain was counted only a few times. Its antigen is not identified. Extraction of RNA preceded its reverse transcription into cDNA, which served as the sequencing template. Assay: immunoSEQ multiplex PCR; the TCRdb copy retains only in-frame clones and omits some. In the table there are about 210,000 clones, more than 45% of which are singletons. This entry belongs to a study of CD8+ T cells in alopecia areata. Study-wide results and caveats: With tofacitinib ongoing, many expanded lesional clones persisted in both scalp and blood.

Regarding treatment: oral pan-JAK inhibitor, 5-10 mg twice daily. The CDR3 loop spans 14 amino acids. The V end was cut by 2 bases, the J end by 8 bases, with 12 bases between. Germline V CDR1 and CDR2: SGHAT, FQDESV (reference sequence). V gene TRBV11-1 combines with J gene TRBJ1-4; D is undetermined. The specimen comprised CD4+ T cells sorted from blood, sampled at week 4, from a patient treated with tofacitinib. The TCR comes from a human donor with alopecia areata. CDR3 sequence reads: CASSLRPDGEKLFF. The CDR3 DNA is TGTGCCAGCAGCTTACGGCCCGACGGGGAAAAACTGTTTTTT.